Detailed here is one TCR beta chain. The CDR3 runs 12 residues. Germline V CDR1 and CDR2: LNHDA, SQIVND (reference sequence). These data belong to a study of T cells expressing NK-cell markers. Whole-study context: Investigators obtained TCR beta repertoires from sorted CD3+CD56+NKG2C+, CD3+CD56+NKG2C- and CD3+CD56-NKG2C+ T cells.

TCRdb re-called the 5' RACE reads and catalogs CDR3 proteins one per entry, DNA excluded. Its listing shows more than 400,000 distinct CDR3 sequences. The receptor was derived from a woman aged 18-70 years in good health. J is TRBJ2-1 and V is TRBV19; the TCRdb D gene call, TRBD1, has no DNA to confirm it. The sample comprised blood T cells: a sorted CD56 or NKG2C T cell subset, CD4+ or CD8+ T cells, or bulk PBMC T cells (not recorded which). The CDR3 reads CASSIRDNEQFF.